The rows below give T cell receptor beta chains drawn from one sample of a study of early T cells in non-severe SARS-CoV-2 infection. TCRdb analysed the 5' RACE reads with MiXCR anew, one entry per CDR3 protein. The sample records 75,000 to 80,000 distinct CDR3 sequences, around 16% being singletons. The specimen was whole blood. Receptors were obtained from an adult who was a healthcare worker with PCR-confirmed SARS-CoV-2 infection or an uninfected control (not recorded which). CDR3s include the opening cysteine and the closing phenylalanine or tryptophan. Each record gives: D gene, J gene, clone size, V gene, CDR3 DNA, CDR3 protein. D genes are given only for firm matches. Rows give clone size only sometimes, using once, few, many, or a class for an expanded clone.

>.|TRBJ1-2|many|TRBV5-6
TGTGCCAGCAGCTATACAGGGACCTCCCGCTATGGCTACACCTTC
CASSYTGTSRYGYTF
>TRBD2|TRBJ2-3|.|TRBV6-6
TGTGCCAGCGGGGAACCCAGCGGGACTAGCACAGATACGCAGTATTTT
CASGEPSGTSTDTQYF
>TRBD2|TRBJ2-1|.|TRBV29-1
TGCAGCGTCCGGGGACTAGCGGACCAGGGTGAGCAGTTCTTC
CSVRGLADQGEQFF
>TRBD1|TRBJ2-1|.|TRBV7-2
TGTGCCAGCAGCTTAGTGTTTAGGCAGGGGGCTTCTGAGCAGTTCTTC
CASSLVFRQGASEQFF
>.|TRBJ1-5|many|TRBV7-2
TGTGCCAGCAGATTAACAGGGAGAGGAGGCAATCAGCCCCAGCATTTT
CASRLTGRGGNQPQHF
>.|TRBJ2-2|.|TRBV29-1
TGCAGCGTCGGCCGCCTCGCGGACGGGGAGCTGTTTTTT
CSVGRLADGELFF
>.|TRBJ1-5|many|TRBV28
TGTGCCAGCAGTTCAACCACCTGGGGGGATCAGCCCCAGCATTTT
CASSSTTWGDQPQHF
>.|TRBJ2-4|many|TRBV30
TGTGCCTGGAGTGGGGGCGGGGTCGCCAAAAACATTCAGTACTTC
CAWSGGGVAKNIQYF
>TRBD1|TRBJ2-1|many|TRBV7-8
TGTGCCAGCACCCAGTCAGGGGGCTGGTATGAGCAGTTCTTC
CASTQSGGWYEQFF
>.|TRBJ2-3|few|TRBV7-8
TGTGCCAGCAGCTTAGCCGTGGACGCCCCCCGTAGCACAGATACGCAGTATTTT
CASSLAVDAPRSTDTQYF
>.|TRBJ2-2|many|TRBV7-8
TGTGCCAGCAGCCATTTAGCCCAGATCGTCACCGGGGAGCTGTTTTTT
CASSHLAQIVTGELFF
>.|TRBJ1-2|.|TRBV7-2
TGTGCCAGCAGCTTGGGGACGCCCTATGGCTACACCTTC
CASSLGTPYGYTF
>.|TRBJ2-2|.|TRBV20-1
TGCAGTCCCTCCAAACGGGGTCCCGGGGAGCTGTTTTTT
CSPSKRGPGELFF
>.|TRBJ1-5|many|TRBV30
TGTGCCTGGAGTGTAGGGGCAGGCAATCAGCCCCAGCATTTT
CAWSVGAGNQPQHF
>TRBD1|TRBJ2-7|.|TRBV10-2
TGCGCCAGCCTGGACAGGCCTAGCTCCTACGAGCAGTACTTC
CASLDRPSSYEQYF
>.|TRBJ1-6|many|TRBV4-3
TGCGCCAGCAGCCAAGATCGGTGGGCGGTTTCCAATTCACCCCTCCACTTT
CASSQDRWAVSNSPLHF
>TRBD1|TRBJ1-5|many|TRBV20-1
TGCAGTGCCTATCGACAGGGGGCTCCCAATCAGCCCCAGCATTTT
CSAYRQGAPNQPQHF
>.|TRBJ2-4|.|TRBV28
TGTGCCAGCAGAGCCTCCAGCTCCAAAAACATTCAGTACTTC
CASRASSSKNIQYF
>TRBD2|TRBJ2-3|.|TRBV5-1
TGCGCCAGCAGCTTGTTCGCGGGAGGGGGCACAGATACGCAGTATTTT
CASSLFAGGGTDTQYF
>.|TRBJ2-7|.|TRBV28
TGTGCCAGCCGGGCGGGGAGCCGGCCCTACGAGCAGTACTTC
CASRAGSRPYEQYF
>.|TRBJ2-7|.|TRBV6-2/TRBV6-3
TGTGCCAGCAGTTCGAAGATCCTCTCCGACGAGCAGTACTTC
CASSSKILSDEQYF
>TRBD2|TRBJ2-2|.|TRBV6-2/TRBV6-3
TGTGCCAGCAGTTATTGGCGGGAGAGGGCGGTCACCGGGGAGCTGTTTTTT
CASSYWRERAVTGELFF
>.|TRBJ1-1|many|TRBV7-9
TGTGCCAGCAGCTTACTACCGAAGGCGAACACTGAAGCTTTCTTT
CASSLLPKANTEAFF
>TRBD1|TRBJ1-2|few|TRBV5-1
TGCGCCAGCAGCCAGGACAGGGCCTATGGCTACACCTTC
CASSQDRAYGYTF
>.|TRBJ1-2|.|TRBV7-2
TGTGCCAGCAGCCCCCAGGGAGGCCTCCGAGGGGATGGCTACACCTTC
CASSPQGGLRGDGYTF
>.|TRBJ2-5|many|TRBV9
TGTGCCAGCAGCGTTTCCGGACAGCGAGAAGAGACCCAGTACTTC
CASSVSGQREETQYF
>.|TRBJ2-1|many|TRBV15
TGTGCCACCACCCCTACGTACAATGAGCAGTTCTTC
CATTPTYNEQFF
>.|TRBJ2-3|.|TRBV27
TGTGCCAGCAGTTCTCGGGGGCCTTACACAGATACGCAGTATTTT
CASSSRGPYTDTQYF
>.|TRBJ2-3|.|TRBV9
TGTGCCAGCAGCGCTGACGTGGATACGCAGTATTTT
CASSADVDTQYF
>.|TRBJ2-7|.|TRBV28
TGTGCCAGCACCACGGGGAGCAGCGAGCAGTACTTC
CASTTGSSEQYF
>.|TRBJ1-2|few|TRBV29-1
TGCAGCGGGGAGGATACAGGTCTGAGTGGCTACACCTTC
CSGEDTGLSGYTF
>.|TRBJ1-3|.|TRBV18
TGTGCCAGCTCATCACGTCAGATCAGCTCTGGAAACACCATATATTTT
CASSSRQISSGNTIYF
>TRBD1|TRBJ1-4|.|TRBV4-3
TGCGCCAGCAGCCAAGCGCCGGGACAGGGAATGGAAAAACTGTTTTTT
CASSQAPGQGMEKLFF
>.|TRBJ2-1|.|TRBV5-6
TGTGCCAGCAGCTCCGGGACCTTGGCCAATGAGCAGTTCTTC
CASSSGTLANEQFF
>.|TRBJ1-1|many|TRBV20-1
TGCAGTGCTAGAGATCCGGGACGGGGGAACACTGAAGCTTTCTTT
CSARDPGRGNTEAFF
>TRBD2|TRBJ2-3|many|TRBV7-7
TGTGCTAGCAGTTCGTCCCCGGGGGGAACAGATACGCAGTATTTT
CASSSSPGGTDTQYF
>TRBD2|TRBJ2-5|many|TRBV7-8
TGTGCCAGCAGGGGACTAGCGGTACAAGAGACCCAGTACTTC
CASRGLAVQETQYF
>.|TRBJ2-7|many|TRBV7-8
TGTGCCAGCAGCCCCTACACCGGGACCACCGCCTACGAGCAGTACTTC
CASSPYTGTTAYEQYF
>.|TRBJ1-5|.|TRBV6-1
TGTGCCAGCACGTCAGGGGTTCAGCCCCAGCATTTT
CASTSGVQPQHF
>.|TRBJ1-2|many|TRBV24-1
TGTGCCACCAGTGATGCGGGCTATGGCTACACCTTC
CATSDAGYGYTF